This T cell receptor (beta chain) was sequenced in a study of OX40 agonist ivuxolimab in advanced cancers. Study as a whole: In three patients, partial responses were observed, one with hepatocellular carcinoma and two with cutaneous melanoma.

Notes on this clone: What it binds is unknown.

Sequencing used immunoSEQ multiplex PCR; TCRdb keeps in-frame clones, though not all of them. The table has roughly 43,000 clones, about four fifths seen once. In germline, CDR1 is MNHEY, CDR2 SVGAGI. V lost 5 bases, J lost 5 bases, and 16 bases lay in between. This CDR3 has 14 amino acids. The study, taken as a whole, reports: Some patients who did not respond also had low normalized T-cell clonal expansion. Among the lowest peripheral clonal expansion occurred in 0.1-3.0 mg/kg partial responders. At doses 0.1 to 3.0 mg/kg, CD4+ and CD8+ clones expanded.

The TCR was taken from an adult with an advanced solid tumor such as melanoma, head and neck, liver or kidney cancer. The chain combines TRBV6-5 with TRBJ2-7; D is perhaps TRBD1 (5 bases). Sequenced material: CD4+ or CD8+ T cells sorted from blood, taken in a trial of the OX40 agonist ivuxolimab. The CDR3 nucleotides are TGTGCCAGCAGTGATAGGGGCAGGCGCCACGAGCAGTACTTC. Translation gives CASSDRGRRHEQYF.